One sample yielded the 20 T cell receptor beta chains listed below, sequenced in a study of OX40 agonist ivuxolimab in advanced cancers. Library preparation used the immunoSEQ multiplex PCR assay. Not all clones reach the TCRdb copy of this immuneACCESS table, which keeps in-frame sequences only. Checked studies attribute under half of the gap to unresolved V genes and leave the rest unexplained. Present in this sample are 100,000 or so clones, 90% of which were seen just once. 0.31% of the sample lies in the top ten. Sample: CD4+ or CD8+ T cells sorted from blood, taken in a trial of the OX40 agonist ivuxolimab. Receptors originate from an adult with an advanced solid tumor such as melanoma, head and neck, liver or kidney cancer.

This chain connects TRBV20-1 to TRBJ1-1; no reliable D call. Germline CDR1 and CDR2: DFQATT and SNEGSKA (reference sequence). The V and J ends lost 0 bases and 1 base respectively, with 0 bases between them. The CDR3 spans 11 residues. CDR3 sequence (DNA): TGCAGTGCTAGAGAGAACACTGAAGCTTTCTTT. The encoded protein is CSARENTEAFF.

This clone has just a few counts. The chain carries TRBV5-1 and TRBJ2-5, with 10 bases fitting TRBD2. This CDR3 is 16 amino acids long. Germline V gene data show CDR1 as SGHRS and CDR2 as YFSETQ. The J segment lost 4 bases and the V segment lost 6 bases, leaving 12 bases of the junction unmatched. As DNA, the CDR3 is TGCGCCAGCACTCCTCTAGCGGGAGTTTTAATAGAGACCCAGTACTTC. Translation: CASTPLAGVLIETQYF.

A remark on this clone: In the same sample, other DNA sequences code for this CDR3. The chain employs TRBV28 and TRBJ2-7, with 8 bases matching TRBD2. Germline assignment: CDR1 MDHEN and CDR2 SYDVKM. The CDR3 is 18 residues long. V was pared by 1 base and J by 7 bases, with 18 bases of the junction left unmatched. The DNA of the CDR3 is TGTGCCAGCAGTTTATACGGGAGGGAAGGTGGGAGGGCCGGGGAGCAGTACTTC. Its translation is CASSLYGREGGRAGEQYF.

This chain joins TRBV2 and TRBJ1-2, with D possibly being TRBD1 (6 bases). Looked up from germline, CDR1 is SNHLY and CDR2 is FYNNEI. CDR3 length: 14 residues. Deletions cut 3 bases from V and 8 bases from J, with 16 bases between. The CDR3 nucleotides are TGTGCCAGCAGTGATCAGGGGCCAGGGTCCGGCTACACCTTC. It is translated as CASSDQGPGSGYTF.

The V call is TRBV5-4, the J call TRBJ2-5; 8 bases map to TRBD2. J lost 1 base, V lost 2 bases, and 7 bases had no gene match. The CDR3 is made up of 16 amino acids. Per germline, CDR1 SGHNT and CDR2 YYREEE (reference sequence). CDR3 in DNA: TGTGCCAGCAGCTTCCCCCCGGGAGGGCCCCAAGAGACCCAGTACTTC. Translation: CASSFPPGGPQETQYF.

V usage is TRBV7-9 and J usage is TRBJ2-4; D is unresolved. This CDR3 spans 15 amino acids. Germline-derived CDR1 and CDR2 are SEHNR and FQNEAQ (reference sequence). Trimming stripped 3 bases from V and 0 bases from J, with 9 bases between. The CDR3 loop reads CASSLMGLAKNIQYF. In DNA, the CDR3 is TGTGCCAGCAGCTTGATGGGATTAGCCAAAAACATTCAGTACTTC.

The rearrangement links TRBV7-3 to TRBJ2-3, with D unclear. Trimming left V 4 bases short and J 3 bases short, with 17 bases between. Germline loops: CDR1 SGHTA, CDR2 FQGTGA. The CDR3 covers 16 residues. The CDR3 nucleotides are TGTGCCAGCAGCTCACGGGTCTCTTATCGGACAGATACGCAGTATTTT. As protein: CASSSRVSYRTDTQYF.

The V and J genes are TRBV6-5 and TRBJ1-5; D gene uncertain. Germline-derived CDR1 and CDR2 are MNHEY and SVGAGI. This CDR3 region has 14 residues. V gave up 2 bases and J gave up 4 bases, with 9 bases separating them. The CDR3 bases are TGTGCCAGCAGTTACGGCGGACCAAATCAGCCCCAGCATTTT. The encoded protein is CASSYGGPNQPQHF.

The rearrangement joins TRBV7-2 to TRBJ2-7, with 10 bases fitting TRBD2. CDR1 is SGHTA and CDR2 is FQGNSA in the germline V gene. The length of the CDR3 is 14 residues. Germline trimming cut 8 bases from V and 3 bases from J; bases unmatched to any gene: 7. The CDR3 loop reads CASARTSGIYEQYF. CDR3 nucleotide sequence: TGTGCCAGCGCCCGGACTAGCGGTATCTACGAGCAGTACTTC.

V usage is TRBV19 and J usage is TRBJ1-2; the D is unclear. Germline CDR1 LNHDA, CDR2 SQIVND (reference sequence). Trimming pared 6 bases from V and 4 bases from J, leaving 12 bases between. The CDR3 totals 13 residues. The chain's CDR3 is CASSLTGSYGYTF. The CDR3 DNA sequence: TGTGCCAGTAGCCTAACCGGGTCCTATGGCTACACCTTC. The variable domain in full, with the rest retrieved from reference TRBV19 and TRBJ1-2, is DGGITQSPKYLFRKEGQNVTLSCEQNLNHDAMYWYRQDPGQGLRLIYYSQIVNDFQKGDIAEGYSVSREKKESFPLTVTSAQKNPTAFYLCASSLTGSYGYTFGSGTRLTVV.

This chain joins TRBV5-1 and TRBJ2-5, with 11 bases lining up with TRBD2. V shed 4 bases and J 5 bases; nucleotides not matched to a gene: 4. From germline, CDR1 is SGHRS and CDR2 YFSETQ. The CDR3 extends over 14 amino acids. Written as DNA, the CDR3 is TGCGCCAGCAGCGACACTAGCGGGAGCGAGACCCAGTACTTC. It codes for CASSDTSGSETQYF.

The CDR3 bases are TGTGCCAGCAGCCAAGAGGGCTTTAGCGGCTACAATGAGCAGTTCTTC. Translated: CASSQEGFSGYNEQFF. The gene calls are TRBV4-2 and TRBJ2-1, with D perhaps matching TRBD2 (6 bases). The CDR3 runs to 16 residues. Germline V gives CDR1 LGHNA, CDR2 YNFKEQ. V lost 0 bases and J 3 bases, leaving 12 bases between the germline ends.

V and J are TRBV18 and TRBJ1-2; D gene ambiguous. The CDR3 runs to 11 residues. CDR1 is KGHSH, CDR2 LQKENI, per germline. The V and J ends lost 3 bases and 6 bases respectively, with 5 bases between them. For the CDR3, the DNA is TGTGCCAGCTCACCTGGGAATGGCTACACCTTC. This translates into CASSPGNGYTF.

This chain's CDR3 is CASSLLAGYDTQYF. DNA of the CDR3: TGTGCCAGCAGCTTACTAGCGGGATACGATACGCAGTATTTT. The chain is built from TRBV7-8 and TRBJ2-3; 9 bases agree with TRBD2. CDR3 length: 14 amino acids. V shed 2 bases and J 6 bases; nucleotides not matched to a gene: 3. CDR1 and CDR2 (germline): SGHVS, FQNEAQ.

The V call is TRBV20-1, the J call TRBJ2-5, with 9 bases lining up with TRBD1. The CDR3 extends over 11 amino acids. Trimming removed 4 bases from V and 13 bases from J; junction bases left unmatched: 7. The germline gives CDR1 DFQATT, CDR2 SNEGSKA (reference sequence). CDR3 residues: CSATTGGEPYF. CDR3 coding DNA: TGCAGTGCTACAACAGGGGGCGAACCGTACTTC.

The genes are TRBV28 and TRBJ2-5, with 15 bases that match TRBD2. After removal of 6 bases from V and 5 bases from J, the junction contained 13 bases not matched to a gene. CDR1 MDHEN and CDR2 SYDVKM come from the germline V gene. This CDR3 has 18 residues. The DNA for the CDR3 is TGTGCCAGCAGCCTTCCCCTCGGACTAGCGGGAGGGGAGGAGACCCAGTACTTC. Amino acid sequence: CASSLPLGLAGGEETQYF.

This chain connects TRBV29-1 to TRBJ2-4; D is possibly TRBD1 (6 bases). The germline gives CDR1 SQVTM, CDR2 ANQGSEA. V shed 8 bases and J shed 3 bases, with 17 bases lying between them. The CDR3 has 14 amino acids. As DNA, the CDR3 is TGCAGCATACAGGGTAATCAGGGCAAAAACATTCAGTACTTC. Translating it yields CSIQGNQGKNIQYF.

The V call is TRBV18, the J call TRBJ1-3; D is unresolved. Germline V gene sequence: CDR1 KGHSH, CDR2 LQKENI. The CDR3 has 19 residues. Trimming took off 0 bases at V and 0 bases at J, with 18 bases between the two ends. The CDR3 protein is CASSPPGIGLGSSGNTIYF. The CDR3 bases are TGTGCCAGCTCACCACCGGGTATCGGACTGGGAAGCTCTGGAAACACCATATATTTT.

The rearrangement joins TRBV29-1 to TRBJ1-1; TRBD1 agrees at 8 bases. Germline V gene lookup returns CDR1 SQVTM and CDR2 ANQGSEA. The CDR3 totals 13 residues. The trim removed 6 bases at V and 1 base at J, leaving 4 bases unmatched. The DNA of the CDR3 is TGCAGCGTCAGCGGACAGGGGAACACTGAAGCTTTCTTT. Its protein product is CSVSGQGNTEAFF.

The chain couples TRBV5-4 to TRBJ2-7; no clear D gene. The CDR3 runs 13 residues. In germline, CDR1 is SGHNT, CDR2 YYREEE (reference sequence). V lost 2 bases and J 6 bases, leaving 12 bases between the germline ends. The CDR3 DNA reads as TGTGCCAGCAGCTTCGTGGGGTGGGGCGAGCAGTACTTC. Protein: CASSFVGWGEQYF. Complete variable domain (other parts from reference TRBV5-4 and TRBJ2-7): ETGVTQSPTHLIKTRGQQVTLRCSSQSGHNTVSWYQQALGQGPQFIFQYYREEENGRGNFPPRFSGLQFPNYSSELNVNALELDDSALYLCASSFVGWGEQYFGPGTRLTVT.